What follows are 15 T cell receptor beta chains derived from one specimen sequenced in a study of shared clonotypes between healthy human individuals. Clones were read by immunoSEQ multiplex PCR, and TCRdb kept only the in-frame ones, dropping some. The sample has about half a million clones; 70% to 85% are singletons. Source material: PBMCs. Every receptor here comes from a woman between 40 and 50 years old in good health. Some clones in this sample may be carry-over from other donors' samples.

This sequence joins TRBV5-4 and TRBJ2-1; 7 bases align to TRBD2. Germline trimming cut 3 bases from V and 8 bases from J; bases unmatched to any gene: 11. CDR3 size: 15 residues. Germline values: CDR1 SGHNT, CDR2 YYREEE (reference sequence). In DNA, the CDR3 is TGTGCCAGCAGCTCCTCTACTAGCGTGGCCGATGAGCAGTTCTTC. It codes for CASSSSTSVADEQFF.

This sequence joins TRBV28 and TRBJ2-7; D might be TRBD1 (6 bases). Germline values: CDR1 MDHEN, CDR2 SYDVKM. The V end lost 5 bases, the J end lost 2 bases, and 19 bases lay between the germline ends. This CDR3 spans 16 amino acids. The CDR3 DNA follows: TGTGCCAGCAGTGGTACACAGGGAACCCTTCCCTACGAGCAGTACTTC. Protein: CASSGTQGTLPYEQYF. The variable domain in full, with the rest retrieved from reference TRBV28 and TRBJ2-7, is DVKVTQSSRYLVKRTGEKVFLECVQDMDHENMFWYRQDPGLGLRLIYFSYDVKMKEKGDIPEGYSVSREKKERFSLILESASTNQTSMYLCASSGTQGTLPYEQYFGPGTRLTVT.

The rearrangement uses TRBV28 and TRBJ2-3; 9 bases agree with TRBD1. CDR1 is MDHEN, CDR2 SYDVKM, per germline. This CDR3 comprises 14 residues. The trim removed 5 bases at V and 5 bases at J, leaving 5 bases unmatched. The CDR3 bases are TGTGCCAGCAGTCTTTGGACAGGGGAAGATACGCAGTATTTT. It translates to CASSLWTGEDTQYF.

V and J are TRBV5-1 and TRBJ2-1; 7 bases agree with TRBD2. Losses at the gene ends were 0 bases for V and 8 bases for J; bases not matched to a gene: 14. Per the germline V gene, CDR1 is SGHRS and CDR2 is YFSETQ. There are 17 residues in the CDR3. The CDR3 nucleotides read TGCGCCAGCAGCTTGGGGTGGCGGGAGAGCCGGAGGGATGAGCAGTTCTTC. This encodes CASSLGWRESRRDEQFF.

J is TRBJ2-1 and V is TRBV20-1, with no clear D. In germline, CDR1 is DFQATT, CDR2 SNEGSKA (reference sequence). Trimming took off 2 bases at V and 7 bases at J, with 6 bases between the two ends. This CDR3 spans 11 amino acids. Written as DNA, the CDR3 is TGCAGTGCTAGACAGATGAATGAGCAGTTCTTC. It encodes CSARQMNEQFF.

The CDR3 reads CASSPKNGLAGEETQYF. DNA of the CDR3: TGTGCCAGCTCACCAAAAAATGGACTAGCGGGAGAAGAGACCCAGTACTTC. The V gene is TRBV18, the J gene TRBJ2-5, with 13 bases matching TRBD2. Trimming at V came to 2 bases and at J to 3 bases, leaving 6 bases not matched to a gene. In germline, CDR1 is KGHSH, CDR2 LQKENI. The CDR3 runs 17 residues.

The genes are TRBV28 and TRBJ2-1; D may be TRBD1 (6 bases). Trimming cost V 5 bases and J 6 bases, with 17 bases left between them. The germline V gene encodes CDR1 MDHEN and CDR2 SYDVKM. The CDR3 runs to 15 residues. CDR3 bases: TGTGCCAGCAGTCGGCCAACACAGGGATTCAATGAGCAGTTCTTC. Its translation is CASSRPTQGFNEQFF.

CDR3 sequence: CASSQGQVDTGELFF. DNA of the CDR3: TGTGCCAGCAGCCAAGGACAGGTTGACACCGGGGAGCTGTTTTTT. V gene TRBV5-4 combines with J gene TRBJ2-2; 7 nucleotides line up with TRBD1. The CDR3 contains 15 residues. Germline trimming cut 4 bases from V and 3 bases from J; bases unmatched to any gene: 6. CDR1 is SGHNT and CDR2 is YYREEE in the germline V gene (reference sequence).

This clone showed up just a few times. The genes are TRBV11-2 and TRBJ2-5; D is unresolved. TRBJ2-7 matches the DNA end more closely, so the J call is doubtful. The CDR3 spans 15 residues. CDR1 and CDR2 from the germline V gene are SGHAT and FQNNGV. This CDR3 reads CASSFLRYSPYEQYF. DNA of the CDR3: TGTGCCAGCAGTTTCCTCCGCTACTCACCCTACGAGCAGTACTTC.

The J gene is TRBJ2-5, the V gene TRBV7-9, with TRBD2 matching 15 bases. The V segment lost 6 bases and the J segment 4 bases; nucleotides outside the gene matches: 6. Per germline, CDR1 SEHNR and CDR2 FQNEAQ (reference sequence). This CDR3 is 16 amino acids long. The CDR3 nucleotides read TGTGCCAGCAGTCCGGGACTAGCGGGAGGAGGAGAGACCCAGTACTTC. Translation: CASSPGLAGGGETQYF.

The CDR3 region is CASSGGGNTIYF. As DNA, the CDR3 is TGTGCCAGCAGTGGTGGTGGAAACACCATATATTTT. The chain couples TRBV2 to TRBJ1-3; D call uncertain. V dropped 4 bases and J dropped 3 bases, with 4 bases sitting between them. Germline values: CDR1 SNHLY, CDR2 FYNNEI. The length of the CDR3 is 12 residues. Full variable domain (rest looked up from reference TRBV2 and TRBJ1-3): EPEVTQTPSHQVTQMGQEVILRCVPISNHLYFYWYRQILGQKVEFLVSFYNNEISEKSEIFDDQFSVERPDGSNFTLKIRSTKLEDSAMYFCASSGGGNTIYFGEGSWLTVV.

V usage is TRBV7-3 and J usage is TRBJ2-1; TRBD2 agrees at 9 bases. The germline V gene has CDR1 SGHTA and CDR2 FQGTGA. The CDR3 extends over 15 amino acids. V gave up 6 bases and J gave up 7 bases; unmatched junction bases: 10. The CDR3 here is CASRNEVAGENEQFF. In nucleotides, the CDR3 is TGTGCCAGCAGAAATGAAGTAGCGGGAGAGAATGAGCAGTTCTTC.

Notes on this clone: The junction differs from germline at one of its ends, possibly a read error. This sequence joins TRBV2 and TRBJ2-5; D is perhaps TRBD1 (5 bases). Per the germline V gene, CDR1 is SNHLY and CDR2 is FYNNEI. The CDR3 sequence is 12 residues long. The CDR3 coding sequence is TGTGCCGGCAGGGAATCTGAAGAGACCCAGTACTTC. Protein product: CAGRESEETQYF.

The chain uses TRBV6-9 and TRBJ1-4, with 9 positions matching TRBD1. The CDR3 totals 15 residues. In germline, CDR1 is MNHGY, CDR2 SVAAGI. Unmatched junction bases numbered 14, after V lost 8 bases and J lost 10 bases. Here the CDR3 reads CASPSPGTGQAKLFF. CDR3 DNA sequence: TGTGCCAGCCCCTCCCCCGGGACAGGGCAGGCAAAACTGTTTTTT.

V is TRBV19 and J is TRBJ1-6; D gene unclear. Trimming left V 3 bases short and J 8 bases short, with 8 bases between. Germline V gene data show CDR1 as LNHDA and CDR2 as SQIVND (reference sequence). This CDR3 is 13 amino acids long. The CDR3 sequence: CASSIGGHSPLHF. CDR3 in DNA: TGTGCCAGTAGTATCGGAGGACATTCACCCCTCCACTTT.